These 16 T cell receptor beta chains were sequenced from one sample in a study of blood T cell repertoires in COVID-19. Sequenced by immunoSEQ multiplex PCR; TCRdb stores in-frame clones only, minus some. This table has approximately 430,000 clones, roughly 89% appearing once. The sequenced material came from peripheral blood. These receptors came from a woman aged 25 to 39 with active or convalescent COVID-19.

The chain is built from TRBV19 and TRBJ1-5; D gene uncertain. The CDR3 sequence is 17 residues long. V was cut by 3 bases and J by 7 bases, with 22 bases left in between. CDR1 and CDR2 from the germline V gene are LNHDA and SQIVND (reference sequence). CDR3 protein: CASSMMEVWASGQPQHF. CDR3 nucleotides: TGTGCCAGTAGTATGATGGAGGTGTGGGCGAGCGGCCAGCCCCAGCATTTT.

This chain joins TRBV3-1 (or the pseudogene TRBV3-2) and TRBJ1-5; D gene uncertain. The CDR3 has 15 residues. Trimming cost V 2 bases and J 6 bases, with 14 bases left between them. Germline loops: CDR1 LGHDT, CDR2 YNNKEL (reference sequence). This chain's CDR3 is CASSQFAGPGQPQHF. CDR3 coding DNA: TGTGCCAGCAGCCAATTCGCAGGCCCTGGTCAGCCCCAGCATTTT.

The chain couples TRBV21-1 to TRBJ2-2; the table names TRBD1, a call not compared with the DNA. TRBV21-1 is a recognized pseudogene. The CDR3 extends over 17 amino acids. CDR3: CASSKAGQHRHPGELFF. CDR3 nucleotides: TGTGCCAGCAGCAAAGCTGGTCAACACCGTCACCCCGGGGAGCTGTTTTTT.

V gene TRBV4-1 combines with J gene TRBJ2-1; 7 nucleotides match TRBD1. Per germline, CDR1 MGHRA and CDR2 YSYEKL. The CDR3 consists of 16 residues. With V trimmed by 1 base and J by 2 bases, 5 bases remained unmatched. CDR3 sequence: CASSQVLRGPYNEQFF. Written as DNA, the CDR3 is TGCGCCAGCAGCCAAGTTTTGAGGGGGCCCTACAATGAGCAGTTCTTC.

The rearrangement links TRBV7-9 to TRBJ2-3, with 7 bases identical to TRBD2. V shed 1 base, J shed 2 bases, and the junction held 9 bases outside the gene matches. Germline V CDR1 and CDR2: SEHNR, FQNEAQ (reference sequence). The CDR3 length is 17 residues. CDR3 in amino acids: CASSLGSGGLYTDTQYF. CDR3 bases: TGTGCCAGCAGCTTAGGGTCGGGAGGTCTCTACACAGATACGCAGTATTTT.

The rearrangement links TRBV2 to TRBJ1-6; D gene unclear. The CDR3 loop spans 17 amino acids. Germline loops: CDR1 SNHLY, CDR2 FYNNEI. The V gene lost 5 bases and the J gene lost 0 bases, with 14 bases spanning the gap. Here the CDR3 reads CASSKNQRSSYNSPLHF. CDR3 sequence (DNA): TGTGCCAGCAGTAAGAACCAACGGAGCTCCTATAATTCACCCCTCCACTTT.

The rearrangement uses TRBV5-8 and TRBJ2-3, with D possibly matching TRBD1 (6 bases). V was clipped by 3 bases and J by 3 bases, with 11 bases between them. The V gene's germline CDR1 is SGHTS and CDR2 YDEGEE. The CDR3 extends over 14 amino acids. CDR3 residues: CASSWGPETDTQYF. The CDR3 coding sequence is TGTGCCAGCAGCTGGGGGCCGGAAACAGATACGCAGTATTTT.

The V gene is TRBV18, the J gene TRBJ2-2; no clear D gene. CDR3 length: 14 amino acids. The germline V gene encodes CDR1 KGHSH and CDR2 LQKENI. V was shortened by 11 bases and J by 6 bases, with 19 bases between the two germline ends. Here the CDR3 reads CASLPVEISGELFF. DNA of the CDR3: TGTGCCTCCCTCCCCGTGGAGATTTCCGGGGAGCTGTTTTTT.

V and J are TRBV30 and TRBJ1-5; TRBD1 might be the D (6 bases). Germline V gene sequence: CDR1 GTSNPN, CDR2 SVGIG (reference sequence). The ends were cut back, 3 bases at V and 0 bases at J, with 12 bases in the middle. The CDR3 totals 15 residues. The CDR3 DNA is TGTGCCTGGAGCAAGGGGACAAATAGCAATCAGCCCCAGCATTTT. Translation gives CAWSKGTNSNQPQHF.

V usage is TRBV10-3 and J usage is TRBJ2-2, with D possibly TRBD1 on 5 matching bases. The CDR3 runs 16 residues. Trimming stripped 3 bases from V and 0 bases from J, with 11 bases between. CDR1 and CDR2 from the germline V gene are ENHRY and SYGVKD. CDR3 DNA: TGTGCCATCAGTGACGGTGTAGGGGCGAACACCGGGGAGCTGTTTTTT. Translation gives CAISDGVGANTGELFF.

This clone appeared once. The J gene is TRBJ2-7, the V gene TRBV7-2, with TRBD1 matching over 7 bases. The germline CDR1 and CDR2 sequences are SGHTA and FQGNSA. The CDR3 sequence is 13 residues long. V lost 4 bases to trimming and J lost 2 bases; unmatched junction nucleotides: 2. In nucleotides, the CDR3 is TGTGCCAGCAGCTGGGGACAGCCCTACGAGCAGTACTTC. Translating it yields CASSWGQPYEQYF.

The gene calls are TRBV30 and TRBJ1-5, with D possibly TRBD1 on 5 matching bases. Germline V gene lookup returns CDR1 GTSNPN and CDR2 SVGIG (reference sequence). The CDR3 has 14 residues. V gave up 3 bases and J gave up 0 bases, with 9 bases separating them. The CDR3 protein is CAWRGDSSNQPQHF. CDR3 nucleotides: TGTGCCTGGAGGGGTGACAGTAGCAATCAGCCCCAGCATTTT.

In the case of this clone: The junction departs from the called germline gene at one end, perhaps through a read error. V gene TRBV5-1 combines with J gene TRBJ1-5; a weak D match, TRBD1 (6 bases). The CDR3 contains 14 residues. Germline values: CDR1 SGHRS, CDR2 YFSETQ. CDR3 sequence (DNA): TGCGCCAGCAGCTTGGATGGGGGCAACCAGCCCCAGCATTTT. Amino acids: CASSLDGGNQPQHF.

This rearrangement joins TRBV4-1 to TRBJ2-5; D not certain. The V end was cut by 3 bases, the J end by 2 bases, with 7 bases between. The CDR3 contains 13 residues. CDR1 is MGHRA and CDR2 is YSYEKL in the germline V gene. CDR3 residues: CASSQPSQETQYF. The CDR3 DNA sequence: TGCGCCAGCAGCCAGCCCAGTCAAGAGACCCAGTACTTC.

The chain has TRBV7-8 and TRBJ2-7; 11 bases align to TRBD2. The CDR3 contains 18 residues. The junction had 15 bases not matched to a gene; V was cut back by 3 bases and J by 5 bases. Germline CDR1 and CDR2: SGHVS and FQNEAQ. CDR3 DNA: TGTGCCAGCAGCTTCCCGTTGGTAGCGGGAGGGCCTCCCCACGAGCAGTACTTC. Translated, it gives CASSFPLVAGGPPHEQYF. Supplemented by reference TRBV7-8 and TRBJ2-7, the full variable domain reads GAGVSQSPRYKVAKRGQDVALRCDPISGHVSLFWYQQALGQGPEFLTYFQNEAQLDKSGLPSDRFFAERPEGSVSTLKIQRTQQEDSAVYLCASSFPLVAGGPPHEQYFGPGTRLTVT.

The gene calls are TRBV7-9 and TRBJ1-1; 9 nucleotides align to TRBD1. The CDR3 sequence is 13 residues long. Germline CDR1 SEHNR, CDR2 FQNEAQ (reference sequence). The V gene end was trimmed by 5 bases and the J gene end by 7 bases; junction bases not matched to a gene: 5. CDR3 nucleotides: TGTGCCAGCAGCGGGGGACAGGGAGTTGAAGCTTTCTTT. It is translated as CASSGGQGVEAFF.